Listed below are T cell receptor beta chains from one sample, sequenced in a study of CD8+ T cells in alopecia areata. TCRdb's copy holds only in-frame clones and misses some; the assay was immunoSEQ multiplex PCR. The repertoire holds 150,000 to 200,000 clones, roughly 53% seen once, with approximately 12% in the top ten. Sequencing used CD8+ T cells sorted from blood, obtained at week 24, from a patient treated with tofacitinib. The source is a human donor with alopecia areata. Both conserved end residues are part of each CDR3. A D gene is named only where the DNA matches it firmly.

CDR3aa	d_gene	j_gene	v_gene
CASGLVRRGIGYTF	NA	TRBJ1-2	TRBV12-5
CASSQEGETQYF	NA	TRBJ2-5	TRBV4-1
CASSGRTGRNTEAFF	TRBD1	TRBJ1-1	TRBV25-1
CASSEGCYGELFF	NA	TRBJ2-2	TRBV2
CASSQNRVYEQYF	NA	TRBJ2-7	TRBV4-1
CASSKTTSGTALEKLFF	NA	TRBJ1-4	TRBV5-1
CASSDRRGAHYEQYF	TRBD2	TRBJ2-7	TRBV2
CASERNPNRAPSNTGELFF	NA	TRBJ2-2	TRBV4-1
CASSQVGGSMETQYF	NA	TRBJ2-5	TRBV4-1
CSVLLTGGGYTF	NA	TRBJ1-2	TRBV29-1
CASSRAPGQSLAQYF	TRBD1	TRBJ2-7	TRBV14
CSVPGTVSTDTQYF	NA	TRBJ2-3	TRBV29-1
CASSFGLSNEQFF	NA	TRBJ2-1	TRBV5-6
CASSFGLAGREGYNEQFF	TRBD2	TRBJ2-1	TRBV5-6
CASNAGPSGYTF	NA	TRBJ1-2	TRBV2
CASGLPTEYEKLFF	NA	TRBJ1-4	TRBV12-5
CASSRGMREQYF	NA	TRBJ2-7	TRBV7-9
CAQRISAEAFF	NA	TRBJ1-1	TRBV30
CATLYETEAFF	NA	TRBJ1-1	TRBV19
CASRDGGNLKDEQFF	TRBD2	TRBJ2-1	TRBV14
CASSSSSGEQFF	NA	TRBJ2-1	TRBV13
CASATDGYNEQFF	NA	TRBJ2-1	TRBV19
CASSETLWQGEVKNIQYF	NA	TRBJ2-4	TRBV2
CASSDSGTGYGYTF	NA	TRBJ1-2	TRBV2
CASSPRGTSAYEQYF	NA	TRBJ2-7	TRBV9
CASSVYSTNTGELFF	NA	TRBJ2-2	TRBV7-9
CASSHPPTDTQYF	NA	TRBJ2-3	TRBV4-1
CASSFHGGQPQHF	NA	TRBJ1-5	TRBV5-8
CASAGRGDNYGYTF	NA	TRBJ1-2	TRBV25-1
CASRRTNSPLHF	NA	TRBJ1-6	TRBV2
CASSPGGYGYTF	NA	TRBJ1-2	TRBV27
CAWTPSTGELFF	NA	TRBJ2-2	TRBV30
CASSLSRSYEQYF	NA	TRBJ2-7	TRBV5-1
CASSEAGLLYNEQFF	NA	TRBJ2-1	TRBV7-2
CASSISGPTYNEQFF	NA	TRBJ2-1	TRBV19
CASSYPLASRNTGELFF	NA	TRBJ2-2	TRBV7-9
CASSPGTGAEQYF	TRBD1	TRBJ2-7	TRBV13
CASSPKMGSYEQYF	NA	TRBJ2-7	TRBV14
CASSYSGVGYTF	NA	TRBJ1-2	TRBV6-5
CSAPGTERGKVNTEAFF	NA	TRBJ1-1	TRBV29-1
CASSSLGQNLRSQYF	TRBD1	TRBJ2-5	TRBV6-5
CSVEYWTEPEAFF	NA	TRBJ1-1	TRBV29-1